This T cell receptor beta chain was captured by sequencing in a study of cytomegalovirus exposure and HLA in healthy donors. PCR was performed using 60 Vbeta and 13 Jbeta primers. Using immunoSEQ multiplex PCR, the repertoire was profiled, and TCRdb retains in-frame clones only, with some absent. The data show over 85,000 clones, roughly 76% seen once. V dropped 0 bases and J dropped 4 bases, with 13 bases sitting between them. This CDR3 region has 15 residues. Looked up from germline, CDR1 is SGHRS and CDR2 is YFSETQ. What was sequenced was PBMCs. This receptor was identified in a man in his forties in good health and CMV-seronegative. This chain links TRBV5-1 with TRBJ2-5, with D tentatively TRBD2 (6 bases). DNA of the CDR3: TGCGCCAGCAGCTTGGCGGCGGGGCGAGGAGAGACCCAGTACTTC. Translated, it gives CASSLAAGRGETQYF.